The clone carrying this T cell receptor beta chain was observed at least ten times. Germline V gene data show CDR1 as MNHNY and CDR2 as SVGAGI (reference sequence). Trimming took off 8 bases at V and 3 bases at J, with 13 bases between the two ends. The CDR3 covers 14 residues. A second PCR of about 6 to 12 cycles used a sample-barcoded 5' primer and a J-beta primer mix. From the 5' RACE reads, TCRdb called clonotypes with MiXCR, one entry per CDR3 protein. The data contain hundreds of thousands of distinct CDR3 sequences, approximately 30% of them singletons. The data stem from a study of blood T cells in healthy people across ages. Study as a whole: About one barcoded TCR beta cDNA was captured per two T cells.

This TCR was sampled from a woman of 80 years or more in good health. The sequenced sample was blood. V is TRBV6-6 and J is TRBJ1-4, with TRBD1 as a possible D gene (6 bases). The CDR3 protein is CASLRGAANEKLFF. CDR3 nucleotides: TGTGCCAGCCTCCGGGGGGCAGCTAATGAAAAACTGTTTTTT.